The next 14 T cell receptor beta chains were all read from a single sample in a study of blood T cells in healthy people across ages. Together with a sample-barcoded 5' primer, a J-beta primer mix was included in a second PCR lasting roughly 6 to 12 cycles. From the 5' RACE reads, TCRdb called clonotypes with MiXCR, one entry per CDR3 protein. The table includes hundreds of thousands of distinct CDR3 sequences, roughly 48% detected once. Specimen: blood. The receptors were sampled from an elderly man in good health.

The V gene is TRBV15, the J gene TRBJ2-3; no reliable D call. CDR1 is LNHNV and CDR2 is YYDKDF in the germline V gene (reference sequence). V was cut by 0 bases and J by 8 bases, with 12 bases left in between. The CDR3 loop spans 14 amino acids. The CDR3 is CATSRDATGVTQYF. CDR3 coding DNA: TGTGCCACCAGCAGAGATGCGACTGGGGTTACGCAGTATTTT.

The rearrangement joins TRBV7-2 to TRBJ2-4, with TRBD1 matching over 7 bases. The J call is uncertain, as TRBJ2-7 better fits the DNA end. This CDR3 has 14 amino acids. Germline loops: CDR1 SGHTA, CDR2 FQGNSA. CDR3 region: CASNLDRASYEQYF. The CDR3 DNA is TGTGCCAGCAACCTTGACAGGGCATCCTACGAGCAGTACTTC.

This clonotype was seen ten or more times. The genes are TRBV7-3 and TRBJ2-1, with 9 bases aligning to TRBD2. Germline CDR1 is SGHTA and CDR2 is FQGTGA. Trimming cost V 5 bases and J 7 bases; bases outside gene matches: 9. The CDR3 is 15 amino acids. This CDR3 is CASSLLAGYFNEQFF. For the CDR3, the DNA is TGTGCCAGCAGCCTTCTAGCGGGATATTTTAATGAGCAGTTCTTC. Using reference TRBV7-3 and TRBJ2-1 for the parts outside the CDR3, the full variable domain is GAGVSQTPSNKVTEKGKYVELRCDPISGHTALYWYRQSLGQGPEFLIYFQGTGAADDSGLPNDRFFAVRPEGSVSTLKIQRTERGDSAVYLCASSLLAGYFNEQFFGPGTRLTVL.

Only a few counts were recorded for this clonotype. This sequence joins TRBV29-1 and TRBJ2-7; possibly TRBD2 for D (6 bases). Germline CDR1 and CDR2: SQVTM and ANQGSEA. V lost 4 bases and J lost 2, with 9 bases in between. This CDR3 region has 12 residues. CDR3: CSVGGLTYEQYF. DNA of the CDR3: TGCAGCGTTGGGGGACTCACCTACGAGCAGTACTTC.

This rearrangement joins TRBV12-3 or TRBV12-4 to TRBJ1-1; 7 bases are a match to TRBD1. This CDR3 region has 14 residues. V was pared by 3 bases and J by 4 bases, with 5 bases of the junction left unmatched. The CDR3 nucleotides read TGTGCCAGCAGTTTCGGTCAGGGGGTCACTGAAGCTTTCTTT. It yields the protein CASSFGQGVTEAFF.

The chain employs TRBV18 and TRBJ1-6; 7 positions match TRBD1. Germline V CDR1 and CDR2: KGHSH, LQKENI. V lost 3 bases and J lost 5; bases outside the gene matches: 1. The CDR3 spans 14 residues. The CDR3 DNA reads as TGTGCCAGCTCACCCGGGACAGATAATTCACCCCTCCACTTT. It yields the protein CASSPGTDNSPLHF.

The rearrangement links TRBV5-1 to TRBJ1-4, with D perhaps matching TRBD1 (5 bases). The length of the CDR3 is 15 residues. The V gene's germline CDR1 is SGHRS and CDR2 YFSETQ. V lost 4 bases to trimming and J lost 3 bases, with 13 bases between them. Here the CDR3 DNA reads TGCGCCAGCAGCGTCCAGGGTGCGTCTAATGAAAAACTGTTTTTT. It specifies CASSVQGASNEKLFF.

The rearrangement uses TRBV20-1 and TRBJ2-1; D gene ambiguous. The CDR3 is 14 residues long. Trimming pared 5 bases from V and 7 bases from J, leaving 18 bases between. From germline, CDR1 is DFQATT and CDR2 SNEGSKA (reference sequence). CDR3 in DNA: TGCAGTGCTCGTGGTTTGATCGTACGGAATGAGCAGTTCTTC. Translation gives CSARGLIVRNEQFF.

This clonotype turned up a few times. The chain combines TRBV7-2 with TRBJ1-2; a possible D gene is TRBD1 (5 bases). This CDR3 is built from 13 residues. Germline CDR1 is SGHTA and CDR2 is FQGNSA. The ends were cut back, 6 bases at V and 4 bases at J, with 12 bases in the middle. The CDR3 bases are TGTGCCAGCAGAAACCCAGGGACCTATGGCTACACCTTC. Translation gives CASRNPGTYGYTF.

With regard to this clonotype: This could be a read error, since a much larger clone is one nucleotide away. For the CDR3, the DNA is TGTGCCAGCACCTTAGCCAAAAACATTCAGTACTTC. Encoded protein: CASTLAKNIQYF. V is TRBV2 and J is TRBJ2-4; no clear D gene. The V and J ends lost 7 bases and 0 bases respectively, with 4 bases between them. Germline V gene data show CDR1 as SNHLY and CDR2 as FYNNEI. The CDR3 is made up of 12 amino acids. The variable domain in full, completed from reference TRBV2 and TRBJ2-4, reads EPEVTQTPSHQVTQMGQEVILRCVPISNHLYFYWYRQILGQKVEFLVSFYNNEISEKSEIFDDQFSVERPDGSNFTLKIRSTKLEDSAMYFCASTLAKNIQYFGAGTRLSVL.

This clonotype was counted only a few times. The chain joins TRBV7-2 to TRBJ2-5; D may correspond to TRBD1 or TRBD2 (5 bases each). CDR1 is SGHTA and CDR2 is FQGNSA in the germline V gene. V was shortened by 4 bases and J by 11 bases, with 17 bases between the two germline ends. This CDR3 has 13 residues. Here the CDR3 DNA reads TGTGCCAGCAGCTCGGACAAACCCGGGGAGCAGTACTTC. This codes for CASSSDKPGEQYF.

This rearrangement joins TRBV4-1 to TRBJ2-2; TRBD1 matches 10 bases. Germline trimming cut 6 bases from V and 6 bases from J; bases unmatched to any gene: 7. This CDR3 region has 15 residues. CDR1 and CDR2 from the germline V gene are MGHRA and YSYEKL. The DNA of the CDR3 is TGCGCCAGCAGTCCCGGGACAGGGGCCCCCGGGGAGCTGTTTTTT. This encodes CASSPGTGAPGELFF.

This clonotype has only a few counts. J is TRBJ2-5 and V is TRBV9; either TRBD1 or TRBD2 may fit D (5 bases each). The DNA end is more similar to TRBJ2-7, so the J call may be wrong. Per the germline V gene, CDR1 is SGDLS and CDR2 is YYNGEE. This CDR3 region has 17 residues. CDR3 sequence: CASSPAVSGRGLYEQYF. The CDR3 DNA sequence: TGTGCCAGCAGCCCCGCAGTGTCGGGGCGCGGGTTGTACGAGCAGTACTTC.

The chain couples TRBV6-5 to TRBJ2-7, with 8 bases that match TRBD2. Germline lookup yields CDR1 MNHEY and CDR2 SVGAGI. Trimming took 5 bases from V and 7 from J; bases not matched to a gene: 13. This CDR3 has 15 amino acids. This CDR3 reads CASSPSGSGGNEQYF. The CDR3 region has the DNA TGTGCCAGCAGTCCCTCGGGGAGCGGGGGAAATGAGCAGTACTTC.